A single count supports the clone carrying this T cell receptor (beta chain). What it binds is not known. This sample was taken from a study of OX40 agonist ivuxolimab in advanced cancers. On the study more broadly: Patient treatment consisted of intravenous ivuxolimab administration every 2 weeks at 0.01 to 10 mg/kg. Every patient in dose escalation had hepatocellular carcinoma, melanoma, renal cell or head and neck cancer.

The CDR3 spans 14 residues. Per the germline V gene, CDR1 is MDHEN and CDR2 is SYDVKM. Germline trimming cut 5 bases from V and 8 bases from J; bases unmatched to any gene: 8. General study results and limits: The investigators did not determine what antigen specificity the expanded peripheral T cells had.

Some clones are missing from TCRdb's copy, which holds only in-frame ones; the method was immunoSEQ multiplex PCR. This table has around 81,000 clones, roughly 90% appearing once. V and J are TRBV28 and TRBJ1-2; TRBD1 matches at 10 bases. The sample consisted of CD4+ or CD8+ T cells sorted from blood, taken in a trial of the OX40 agonist ivuxolimab. This sequence originates from an adult with an advanced solid tumor such as melanoma, head and neck, liver or kidney cancer. CDR3 sequence (DNA): TGTGCCAGCAGTACGACAGGGGGCGCGAAAGGCTACACCTTC. Translated, it gives CASSTTGGAKGYTF.